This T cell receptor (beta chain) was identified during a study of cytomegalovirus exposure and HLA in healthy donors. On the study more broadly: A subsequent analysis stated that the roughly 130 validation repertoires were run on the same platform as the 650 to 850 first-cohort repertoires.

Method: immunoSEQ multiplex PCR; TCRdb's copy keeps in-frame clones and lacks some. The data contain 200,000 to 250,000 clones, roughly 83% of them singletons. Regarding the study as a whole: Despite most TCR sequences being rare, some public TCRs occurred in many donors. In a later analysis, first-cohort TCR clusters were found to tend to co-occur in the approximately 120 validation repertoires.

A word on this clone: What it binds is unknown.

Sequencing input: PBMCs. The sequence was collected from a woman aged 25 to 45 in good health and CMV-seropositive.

CDR3 sequence (DNA): TGTGCCAGCAGATTGGACAGGGCAAGGACTGAAGCTTTCTTT. Protein sequence: CASRLDRARTEAFF. This chain joins TRBV6-5 and TRBJ1-1; 8 bases match TRBD1. This CDR3 region has 14 residues. Per the germline V gene, CDR1 is MNHEY and CDR2 is SVGAGI. J was trimmed by 5 bases and V by 6 bases; bases with no gene match: 8.